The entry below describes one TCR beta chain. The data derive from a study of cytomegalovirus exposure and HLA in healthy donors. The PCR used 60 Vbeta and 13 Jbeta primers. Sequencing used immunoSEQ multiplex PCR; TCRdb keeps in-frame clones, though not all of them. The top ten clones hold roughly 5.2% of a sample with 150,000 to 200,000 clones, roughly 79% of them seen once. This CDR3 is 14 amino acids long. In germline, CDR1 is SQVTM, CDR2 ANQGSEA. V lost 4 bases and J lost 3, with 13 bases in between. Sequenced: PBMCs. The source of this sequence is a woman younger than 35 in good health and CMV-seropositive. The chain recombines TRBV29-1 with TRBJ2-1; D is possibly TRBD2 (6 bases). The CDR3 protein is CSVARDFDYNEQFF. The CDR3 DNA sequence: TGCAGCGTTGCCCGGGACTTCGACTACAATGAGCAGTTCTTC.